The text below deals with one TCR beta chain. Its specificity is unknown. Assay: immunoSEQ multiplex PCR; the TCRdb copy retains only in-frame clones and omits some. The sample has about 45,000 clones; roughly 90% are singletons. CDR3 length equals 11 residues. Trimming cost V 8 bases and J 9 bases, with 14 bases left between them. From germline, CDR1 is SGHNT and CDR2 YYREEE (reference sequence). The sample comes from a study of OX40 agonist ivuxolimab in advanced cancers. Regarding the study as a whole: More expanded clones were found, on average, in CD8+ than in CD4+ T cells.

The rearrangement links TRBV5-4 to TRBJ2-5, with D possibly matching TRBD2 (6 bases). This sequence was found in an adult with an advanced solid tumor such as melanoma, head and neck, liver or kidney cancer. The sample was CD4+ or CD8+ T cells sorted from blood, taken in a trial of the OX40 agonist ivuxolimab. This CDR3 reads CASSSRRAQYF. CDR3 DNA: TGTGCCAGTTCCTCGAGGAGGGCCCAGTACTTC.